This T cell receptor (beta chain) was captured by sequencing in a study of response to subunit inactivated influenza vaccine. Findings of the study overall: The study's authors posited that every seasonal influenza vaccination enlists few new T cells.

From the RT-PCR reads, TCRdb called clonotypes with MiXCR, one entry per CDR3 protein. The top ten clones hold around 9.6% of a sample with more than 550,000 distinct CDR3 sequences, roughly 10% of them seen once. Worth noting for this clonotype: Its cognate antigen is unknown.

CDR3 length equals 18 residues. V lost 0 bases and J lost 2, with 20 bases in between. Germline-derived CDR1 and CDR2 are LGHNA and YSLEER. Material: PBMCs from blood, obtained on the day of vaccination. The origin of this receptor is a man aged 45-60 years who received an inactivated influenza vaccine. The chain employs TRBV4-3 and TRBJ2-7; D tentatively fits TRBD1 or TRBD2 (6 bases each). The CDR3 region is CASSQDWEGGLRTYEQYF. The CDR3 DNA reads as TGCGCCAGCAGCCAAGATTGGGAAGGGGGACTGCGAACCTACGAGCAGTACTTC.